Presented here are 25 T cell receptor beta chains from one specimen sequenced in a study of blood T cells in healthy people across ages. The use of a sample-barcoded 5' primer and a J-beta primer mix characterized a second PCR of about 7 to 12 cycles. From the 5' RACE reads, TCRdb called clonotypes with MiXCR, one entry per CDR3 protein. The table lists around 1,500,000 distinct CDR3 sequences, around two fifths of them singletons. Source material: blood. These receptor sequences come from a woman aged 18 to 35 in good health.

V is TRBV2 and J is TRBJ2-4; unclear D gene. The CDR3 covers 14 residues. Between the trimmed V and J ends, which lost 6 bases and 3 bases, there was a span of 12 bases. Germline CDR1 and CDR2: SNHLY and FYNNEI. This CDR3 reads CASRTIGVKNIQYF. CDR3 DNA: TGTGCCAGCAGAACAATCGGTGTCAAAAACATTCAGTACTTC.

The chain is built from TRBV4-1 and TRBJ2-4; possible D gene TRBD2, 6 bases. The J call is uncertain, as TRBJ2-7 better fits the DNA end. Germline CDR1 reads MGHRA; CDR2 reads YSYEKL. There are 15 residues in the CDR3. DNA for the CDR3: TGCGCCAGCAGCCAAGATGGCGGGCGGGACTACGAGCAGTACTTC. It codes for CASSQDGGRDYEQYF.

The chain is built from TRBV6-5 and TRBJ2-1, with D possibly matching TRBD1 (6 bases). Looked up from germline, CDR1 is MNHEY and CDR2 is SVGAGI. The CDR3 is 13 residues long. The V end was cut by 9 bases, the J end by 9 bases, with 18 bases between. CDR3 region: CASTTGGIGEQFF. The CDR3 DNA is TGTGCCAGTACGACAGGAGGTATCGGTGAGCAGTTCTTC.

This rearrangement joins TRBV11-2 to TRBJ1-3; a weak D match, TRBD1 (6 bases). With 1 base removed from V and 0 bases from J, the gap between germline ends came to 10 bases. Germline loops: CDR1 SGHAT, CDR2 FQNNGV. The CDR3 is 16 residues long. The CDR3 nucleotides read TGTGCCAGCAGCTTAGGGACAGCTATCTCTGGAAACACCATATATTTT. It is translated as CASSLGTAISGNTIYF.

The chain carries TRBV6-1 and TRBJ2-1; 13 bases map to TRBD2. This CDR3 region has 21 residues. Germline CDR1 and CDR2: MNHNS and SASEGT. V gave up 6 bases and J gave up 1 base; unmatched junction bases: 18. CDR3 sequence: CASSLGQGWTSGGLSYNEQFF. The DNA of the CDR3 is TGTGCCAGCAGCCTCGGACAGGGGTGGACTAGCGGGGGACTTTCCTACAATGAGCAGTTCTTC.

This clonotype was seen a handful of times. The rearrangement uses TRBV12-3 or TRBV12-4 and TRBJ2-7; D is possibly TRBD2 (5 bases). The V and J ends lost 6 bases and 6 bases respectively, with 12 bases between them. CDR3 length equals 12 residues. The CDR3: CASSPAAGEQYF. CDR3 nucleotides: TGTGCCAGCAGCCCAGCCGCGGGCGAGCAGTACTTC.

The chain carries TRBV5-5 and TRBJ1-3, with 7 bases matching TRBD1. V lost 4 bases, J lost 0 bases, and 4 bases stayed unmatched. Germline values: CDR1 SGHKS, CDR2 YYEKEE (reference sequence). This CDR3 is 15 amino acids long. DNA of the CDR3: TGTGCCAGCAGCATGGACAGGAGCTCTGGAAACACCATATATTTT. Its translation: CASSMDRSSGNTIYF. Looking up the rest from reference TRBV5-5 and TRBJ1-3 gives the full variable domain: DAGVTQSPTHLIKTRGQQVTLRCSPISGHKSVSWYQQVLGQGPQFIFQYYEKEERGRGNFPDRFSARQFPNYSSELNVNALLLGDSALYLCASSMDRSSGNTIYFGEGSWLTVV.

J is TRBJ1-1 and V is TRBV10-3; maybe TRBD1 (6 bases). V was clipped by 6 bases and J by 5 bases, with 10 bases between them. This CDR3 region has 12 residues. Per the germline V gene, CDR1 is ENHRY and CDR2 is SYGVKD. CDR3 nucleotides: TGTGCCATCAGAGGGACACGAACTGAAGCTTTCTTT. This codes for CAIRGTRTEAFF.

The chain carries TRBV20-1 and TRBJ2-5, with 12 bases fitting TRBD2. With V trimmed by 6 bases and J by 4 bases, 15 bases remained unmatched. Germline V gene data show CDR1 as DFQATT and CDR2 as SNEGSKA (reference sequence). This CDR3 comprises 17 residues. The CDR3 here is CSATSLAGGMVGETQYF. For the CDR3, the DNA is TGCAGTGCCACATCGCTAGCGGGAGGGATGGTTGGAGAGACCCAGTACTTC.

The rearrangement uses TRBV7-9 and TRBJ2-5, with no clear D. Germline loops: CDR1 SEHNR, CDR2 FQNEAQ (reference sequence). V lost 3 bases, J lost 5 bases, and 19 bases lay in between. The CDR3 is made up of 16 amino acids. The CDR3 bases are TGTGCCAGCAGCTTCTATCTCGACACAGACTGGGAGACCCAGTACTTC. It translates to CASSFYLDTDWETQYF.

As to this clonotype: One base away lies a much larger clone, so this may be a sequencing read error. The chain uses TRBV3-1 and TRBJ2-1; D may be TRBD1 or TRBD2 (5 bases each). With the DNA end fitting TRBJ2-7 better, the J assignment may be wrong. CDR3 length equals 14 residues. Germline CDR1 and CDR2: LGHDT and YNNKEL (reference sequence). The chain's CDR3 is CASSGTPTYNEQYF. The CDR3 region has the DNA TGTGCCAGCAGCGGGACCCCTACCTACAATGAGCAGTACTTC.

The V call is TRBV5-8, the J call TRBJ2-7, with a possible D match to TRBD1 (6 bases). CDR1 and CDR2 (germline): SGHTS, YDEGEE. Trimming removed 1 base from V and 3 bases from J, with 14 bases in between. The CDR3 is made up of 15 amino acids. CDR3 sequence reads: CASSLNRAVFYEQYF. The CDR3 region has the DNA TGTGCCAGCAGCTTGAACAGGGCCGTTTTCTACGAGCAGTACTTC.

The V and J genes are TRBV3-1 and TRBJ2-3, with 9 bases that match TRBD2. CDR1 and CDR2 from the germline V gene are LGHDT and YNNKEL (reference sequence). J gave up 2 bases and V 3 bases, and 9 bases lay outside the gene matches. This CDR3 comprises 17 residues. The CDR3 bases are TGTGCCAGCAGCCATTACGGAGCGGGGGGCTACACAGATACGCAGTATTTT. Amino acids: CASSHYGAGGYTDTQYF.

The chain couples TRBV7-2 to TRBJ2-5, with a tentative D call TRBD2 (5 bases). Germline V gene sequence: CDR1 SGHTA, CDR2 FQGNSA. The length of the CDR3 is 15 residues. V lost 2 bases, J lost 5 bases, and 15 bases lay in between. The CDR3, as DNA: TGTGCCAGCAGCTTACCCCGGCCCGGGAAGGAGACCCAGTACTTC. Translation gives CASSLPRPGKETQYF.

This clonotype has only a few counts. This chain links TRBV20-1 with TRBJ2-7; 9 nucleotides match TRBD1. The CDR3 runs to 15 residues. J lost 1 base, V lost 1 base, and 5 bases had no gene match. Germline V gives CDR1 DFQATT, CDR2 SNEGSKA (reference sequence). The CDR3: CSARGQQGASYEQYF. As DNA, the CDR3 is TGCAGTGCTAGAGGCCAACAGGGGGCGTCCTACGAGCAGTACTTC.

CDR3 in amino acids: CASSLGLAKETQYF. The CDR3 DNA follows: TGCGCCAGCAGCTTGGGACTAGCGAAAGAGACCCAGTACTTC. The genes are TRBV5-1 and TRBJ2-5, with TRBD2 identical over 8 bases. The CDR3 has 14 residues. Germline loops: CDR1 SGHRS, CDR2 YFSETQ. V lost 0 bases to trimming and J lost 3 bases; unmatched junction nucleotides: 1. Complete variable domain (other parts from reference TRBV5-1 and TRBJ2-5): KAGVTQTPRYLIKTRGQQVTLSCSPISGHRSVSWYQQTPGQGLQFLFEYFSETQRNKGNFPGRFSGRQFSNSRSEMNVSTLELGDSALYLCASSLGLAKETQYFGPGTRLLVL.

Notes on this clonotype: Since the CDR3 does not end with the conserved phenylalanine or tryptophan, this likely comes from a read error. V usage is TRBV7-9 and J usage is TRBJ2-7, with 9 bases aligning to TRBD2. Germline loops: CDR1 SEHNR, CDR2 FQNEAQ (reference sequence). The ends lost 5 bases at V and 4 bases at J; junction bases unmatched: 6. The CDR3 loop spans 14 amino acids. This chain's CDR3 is CASSGASGVYEQYY. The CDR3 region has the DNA TGTGCCAGCAGCGGGGCTAGCGGGGTTTACGAGCAGTACTAC.

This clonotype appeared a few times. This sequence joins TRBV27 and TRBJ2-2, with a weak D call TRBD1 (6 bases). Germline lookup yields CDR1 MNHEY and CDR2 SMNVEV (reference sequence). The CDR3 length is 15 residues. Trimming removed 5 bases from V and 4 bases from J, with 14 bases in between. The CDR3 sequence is CASSLIQGSTGELFF. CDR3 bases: TGTGCCAGCAGTCTCATACAGGGCAGCACCGGGGAGCTGTTTTTT.

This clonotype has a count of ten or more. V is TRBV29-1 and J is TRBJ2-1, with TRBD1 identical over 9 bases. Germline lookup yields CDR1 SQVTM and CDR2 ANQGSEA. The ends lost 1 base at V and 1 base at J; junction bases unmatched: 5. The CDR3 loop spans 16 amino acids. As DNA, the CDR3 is TGCAGCGTTGAAGGCCAGACAGGGGGTTCCTACAATGAGCAGTTCTTC. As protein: CSVEGQTGGSYNEQFF.

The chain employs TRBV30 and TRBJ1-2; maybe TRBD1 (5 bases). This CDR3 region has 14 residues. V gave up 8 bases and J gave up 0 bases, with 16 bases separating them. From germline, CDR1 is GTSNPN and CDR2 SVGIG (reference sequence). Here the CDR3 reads CARDRTLSNYGYTF. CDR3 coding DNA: TGTGCCAGGGACCGAACTCTCTCTAACTATGGCTACACCTTC.

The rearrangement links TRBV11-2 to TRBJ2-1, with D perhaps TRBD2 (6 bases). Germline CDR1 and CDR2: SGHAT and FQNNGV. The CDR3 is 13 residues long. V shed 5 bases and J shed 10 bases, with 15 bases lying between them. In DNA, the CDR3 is TGTGCCAGCAGCGAAGATTTGCTAGCGGAGCAGTTCTTC. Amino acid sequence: CASSEDLLAEQFF.

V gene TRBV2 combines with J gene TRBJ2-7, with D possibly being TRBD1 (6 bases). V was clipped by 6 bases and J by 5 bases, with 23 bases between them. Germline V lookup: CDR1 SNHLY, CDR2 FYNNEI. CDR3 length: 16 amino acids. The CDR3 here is CASRSGSRGSPHEQYF. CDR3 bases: TGTGCCAGCAGGTCAGGCTCTAGGGGGTCCCCCCACGAGCAGTACTTC.

The CDR3 spells CASRDLEARSNQPQHF. Here the CDR3 DNA reads TGTGCCAGCAGGGACCTCGAGGCTCGGAGCAATCAGCCCCAGCATTTT. J is TRBJ1-5 and V is TRBV6-5; D is unclear. In germline, CDR1 is MNHEY, CDR2 SVGAGI. CDR3 length: 16 amino acids. V was shortened by 6 bases and J by 1 base, with 16 bases between the two germline ends.

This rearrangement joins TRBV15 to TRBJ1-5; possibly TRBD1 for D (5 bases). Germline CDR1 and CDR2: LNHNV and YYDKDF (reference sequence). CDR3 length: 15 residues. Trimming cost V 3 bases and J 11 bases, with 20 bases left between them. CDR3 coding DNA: TGTGCCACCAGCAGTCTAGGGGCCCATTACGAAGCCCAGCATTTT. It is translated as CATSSLGAHYEAQHF.

Here the CDR3 DNA reads TGTGCCAGCAGCCCCTCGAGGTGGGGGAATTACAATGAGCAGTTCTTC. It yields the protein CASSPSRWGNYNEQFF. The chain links TRBV7-7 to TRBJ2-1; D may match TRBD1 or TRBD2 (5 bases each). The V gene lost 5 bases and the J gene lost 4 bases, with 18 bases spanning the gap. CDR1 SSHAT and CDR2 FNYEAQ come from the germline V gene (reference sequence). The CDR3 is 16 amino acids.